Below are 16 T cell receptor beta chains sequenced from a single sample in a study of blood T cell repertoires in COVID-19. Assay: immunoSEQ multiplex PCR; the TCRdb copy retains only in-frame clones and omits some. Here the sample spans under 200,000 clones, around nine tenths being singletons. The sample comprised peripheral blood. All receptors come from a woman in her sixties or seventies with COVID-19, enrolled during active disease.

Only a few counts were recorded for this clone. The V call is TRBV10-2, the J call TRBJ1-3; 7 bases are a match to TRBD1. The V gene end was trimmed by 2 bases and the J gene end by 4 bases; junction bases not matched to a gene: 2. The germline V gene encodes CDR1 WSHSY and CDR2 SAAADI. This CDR3 is built from 14 residues. The CDR3 nucleotides read TGCGCCAGCAGTGAGCGGGGACAGGGAAACACCATATATTTT. It encodes CASSERGQGNTIYF.

The V call is TRBV24-1, the J call TRBJ2-7; 9 bases match TRBD1. The CDR3 is 16 amino acids. The V gene end was trimmed by 2 bases and the J gene end by 3 bases; junction bases not matched to a gene: 7. From germline, CDR1 is KGHDR and CDR2 SFDVKD. The CDR3 DNA sequence: TGTGCCACCAGTGATTCACCGGGACAGGGAAACTACGAGCAGTACTTC. This encodes CATSDSPGQGNYEQYF.

DNA of the CDR3: TGTGCCAGCAGTTACGGGGAGTTGGCAGATACGCAGTATTTT. Translation gives CASSYGELADTQYF. The chain combines TRBV6-6 with TRBJ2-3, with a possible D match to TRBD2 (5 bases). V was pared by 2 bases and J by 4 bases, with 10 bases between. This CDR3 is built from 14 residues. Germline CDR1 MNHNY, CDR2 SVGAGI (reference sequence).

There are a few counts of this clone. The V and J genes are TRBV6-2 or TRBV6-3 and TRBJ2-4, with 9 bases lining up with TRBD1. The CDR3 extends over 19 amino acids. Looked up from germline, CDR1 is MNHEY and CDR2 is SVGEGT. The J segment lost 0 bases and the V segment lost 6 bases, leaving 15 bases of the junction unmatched. CDR3 in amino acids: CASSSSGNRGPLAKNIQYF. The DNA of the CDR3 is TGTGCCAGCAGCTCGTCTGGAAACAGGGGGCCCTTAGCCAAAAACATTCAGTACTTC.

V and J are TRBV18 and TRBJ2-3; D is ambiguous. Germline V lookup: CDR1 KGHSH, CDR2 LQKENI. Trimming removed 3 bases from V and 5 bases from J, with 6 bases in between. CDR3 size: 12 residues. The CDR3 DNA reads as TGTGCCAGCTCACCCTCAGTAGATACGCAGTATTTT. Translating it yields CASSPSVDTQYF.

This clone showed up just a few times. The chain has TRBV2 and TRBJ1-1; 8 positions agree with TRBD1. This CDR3 is 14 amino acids long. J lost 1 base, V lost 6 bases, and 4 bases had no gene match. Germline V gene data show CDR1 as SNHLY and CDR2 as FYNNEI. For the CDR3, the DNA is TGTGCCAGCAGCGGGACAGGATCGAACACTGAAGCTTTCTTT. Translated, it gives CASSGTGSNTEAFF.

The V gene is TRBV9, the J gene TRBJ1-2; 9 bases are shared with TRBD1. V was pared by 3 bases and J by 8 bases, with 5 bases of the junction left unmatched. The CDR3 has 13 residues. Looked up from germline, CDR1 is SGDLS and CDR2 is YYNGEE. CDR3 DNA sequence: TGTGCCAGCAGCGCTCGGACAGGGGTGGGCTACACCTTC. Translation: CASSARTGVGYTF.

The CDR3 bases are TGTGCCAGCAAGACAGGGTCCAAAAACATTCAGTACTTC. Translation gives CASKTGSKNIQYF. J is TRBJ2-4 and V is TRBV27; 7 nucleotides line up with TRBD1. J gave up 2 bases and V 7 bases, and 2 bases lay outside the gene matches. CDR3 length equals 13 residues. Germline V gene data show CDR1 as MNHEY and CDR2 as SMNVEV (reference sequence).

This rearrangement joins TRBV28 to TRBJ1-5; weak D call: TRBD1 (6 bases). The germline gives CDR1 MDHEN, CDR2 SYDVKM. Trimming removed 5 bases at V and 5 bases at J, with 16 bases between. CDR3 length equals 15 residues. The chain's CDR3 is CASSPRRDIYQPQHF. The CDR3 DNA sequence: TGTGCCAGCAGTCCACGCCGGGACATATATCAGCCCCAGCATTTT.

The V and J genes are TRBV4-1 and TRBJ1-1; 7 bases align to TRBD1. Losses at the gene ends were 4 bases for V and 0 bases for J; bases not matched to a gene: 11. Germline lookup yields CDR1 MGHRA and CDR2 YSYEKL. This CDR3 is 17 amino acids long. Written as DNA, the CDR3 is TGCGCCAGCAGCCCTGGTGGTGCGGGACAGATGAACACTGAAGCTTTCTTT. Its protein product is CASSPGGAGQMNTEAFF.

The V gene is TRBV11-2, the J gene TRBJ2-1, with 9 bases lining up with TRBD2. Trimming removed 3 bases from V and 12 bases from J; junction bases left unmatched: 6. Germline V gene lookup returns CDR1 SGHAT and CDR2 FQNNGV. CDR3 length: 13 residues. CDR3 amino acids: CASSFGTSISQFF. The CDR3 nucleotides read TGTGCCAGCAGCTTTGGGACTAGCATTTCGCAGTTCTTC.

This clone was recorded once. Other DNA sequences within the sample encode an identical CDR3. This chain joins TRBV5-1 and TRBJ1-3; the D gene is possibly TRBD1 (6 bases). Between the trimmed V and J ends, which lost 4 bases and 0 bases, there was a span of 11 bases. Germline V gene sequence: CDR1 SGHRS, CDR2 YFSETQ. The CDR3 totals 15 residues. CDR3 loop: CASSPQGLSGNTIYF. The CDR3 DNA reads TGCGCCAGCAGCCCACAGGGCCTCTCTGGAAACACCATATATTTT.

The chain links TRBV30 to TRBJ1-3; perhaps TRBD1 as D (6 bases). Trimming took off 6 bases at V and 0 bases at J, with 18 bases between the two ends. Germline V gene data show CDR1 as GTSNPN and CDR2 as SVGIG (reference sequence). The CDR3 runs to 16 residues. The CDR3 sequence is CACTMGHRDSGNTIYF. The CDR3 region has the DNA TGTGCCTGTACGATGGGACACCGAGACTCTGGAAACACCATATATTTT.

This clone was seen only once. The gene calls are TRBV2 and TRBJ2-2; D is perhaps TRBD1 (5 bases). V lost 3 bases and J 4 bases, leaving 9 bases between the germline ends. The CDR3 runs 14 residues. Germline CDR1 is SNHLY and CDR2 is FYNNEI. CDR3 nucleotide sequence: TGTGCCAGCAGTGAGAGCAGGGTCACCGGGGAGCTGTTTTTT. Translation: CASSESRVTGELFF.

This chain uses TRBV7-6 with TRBJ2-7; 8 bases are shared with TRBD1. The CDR3 consists of 15 residues. The J segment lost 4 bases and the V segment lost 1 base, leaving 6 bases of the junction unmatched. Germline CDR1 reads SGHVS; CDR2 reads FNYEAQ. CDR3 loop: CASSLVPGQGYEQYF. In DNA form, the CDR3 reads TGTGCCAGCAGCTTAGTTCCAGGACAGGGTTACGAGCAGTACTTC.

This chain uses TRBV3-1 (or the pseudogene TRBV3-2) with TRBJ1-1; the D is unclear. There are 14 residues in the CDR3. Trimming cost V 0 bases and J 1 base, with 6 bases left between them. Germline lookup yields CDR1 LGHDT and CDR2 YNNKEL (reference sequence). The chain's CDR3 is CASSQEFRNTEAFF. The DNA of the CDR3 is TGTGCCAGCAGCCAAGAATTCAGGAACACTGAAGCTTTCTTT.